This T cell receptor beta chain was captured in a study of cytomegalovirus exposure and HLA in healthy donors. 60 Vbeta and 13 Jbeta primers were used in PCR. The repertoire was sequenced with immunoSEQ multiplex PCR; TCRdb's copy has only in-frame clones and lacks some. The sample has under 200,000 clones, over 80% seen once. Looked up from germline, CDR1 is SGHTA and CDR2 is FQGNSA. V was clipped by 3 bases and J by 4 bases; unmatched bases: 2. The CDR3 consists of 14 residues. Notes on this clone: Its antigen is as yet unknown.

Whole-study results and caveats: TCR beta V- and J-gene trimming, according to a later analysis, was linked to a missense DCLRE1C variant. Reports described diagnosis of cytomegalovirus status by the classifier as highly specific and sensitive. Specific recognition of CMV antigens was confirmed in vitro for a few chains (all CMV-associated). Whilst most TCR sequences proved rare, a subset of public TCRs occurred across many donors.

The origin of this receptor is a human donor in good health. Sample: PBMCs. The gene calls are TRBV7-2 and TRBJ1-3; 8 bases align to TRBD1. CDR3 protein: CASSLWTGGNTIYF. The CDR3 coding sequence is TGTGCCAGCAGCTTGTGGACAGGGGGAAACACCATATATTTT.